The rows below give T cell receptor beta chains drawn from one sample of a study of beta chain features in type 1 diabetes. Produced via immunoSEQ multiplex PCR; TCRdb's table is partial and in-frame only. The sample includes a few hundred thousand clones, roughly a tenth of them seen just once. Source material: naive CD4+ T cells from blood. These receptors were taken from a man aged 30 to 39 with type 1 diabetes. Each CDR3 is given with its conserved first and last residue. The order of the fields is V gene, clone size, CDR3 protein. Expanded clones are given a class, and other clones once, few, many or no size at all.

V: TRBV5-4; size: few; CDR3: CASSLAGLYEQYF
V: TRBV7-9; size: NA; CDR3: CASSATGHLVEPLHF
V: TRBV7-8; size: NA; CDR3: CASSLSAGNQPQHF
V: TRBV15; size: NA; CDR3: CATGTGQTSNQPQHF
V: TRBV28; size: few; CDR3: CASSLMGLTYEQYF
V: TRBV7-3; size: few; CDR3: CASSLLGRDSLNEQFF
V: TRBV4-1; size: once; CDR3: CASSQGGPPQHF
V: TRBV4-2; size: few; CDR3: CASSQASLSSYEQYF
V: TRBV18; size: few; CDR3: CASSPGQNTEAFF
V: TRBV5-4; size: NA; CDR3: CASSLVGLDSEQFF
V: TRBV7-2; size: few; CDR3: CASSPGGSRQETQYF
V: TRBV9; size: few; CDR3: CASSARGLLDTGELFF
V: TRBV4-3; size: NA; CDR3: CASSQGLRSSTDTQYF
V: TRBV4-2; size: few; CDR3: CASSQTLAGGPKNIQYF
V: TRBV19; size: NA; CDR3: CASSLTLGNRGSEQYF
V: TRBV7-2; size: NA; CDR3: CASSLGGDRGEQYF
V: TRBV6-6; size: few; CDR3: CASSYSHITGEQYF
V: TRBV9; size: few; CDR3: CASSKTSVVTDTQYF
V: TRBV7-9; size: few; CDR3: CASSPTGARGDTQYF
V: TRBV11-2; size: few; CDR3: CASSRQTGEGWPQHF
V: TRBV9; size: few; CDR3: CASSVVGSDPDTQYF
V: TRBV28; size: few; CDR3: CASSFSSLAVLYNEQFF
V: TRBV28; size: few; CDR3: CASSLPGNTEAFF
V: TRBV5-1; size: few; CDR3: CASSLPAGGFTGELFF
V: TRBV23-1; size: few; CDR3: CASSQQQGMGNEQYF
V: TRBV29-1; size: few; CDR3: CSAGGDEQYF
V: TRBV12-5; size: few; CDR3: CASGFPGNGYTF
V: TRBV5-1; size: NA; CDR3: CASNHGTANTEAFF
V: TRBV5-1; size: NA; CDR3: CASSLDARETGELFF
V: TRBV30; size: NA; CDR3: CAWGGEGFSGNTIYF
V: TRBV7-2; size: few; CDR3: CASSKGAGGPYEQYF
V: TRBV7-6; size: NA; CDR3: CASSSTSIHNEQFF
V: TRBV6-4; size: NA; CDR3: CASRPSAGISSYEQYF
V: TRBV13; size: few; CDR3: CASSLGGQSFTDTQYF
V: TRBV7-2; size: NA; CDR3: CASSSYSGGPLYEQYF
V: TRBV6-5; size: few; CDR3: CASKKEAGGYGYTF
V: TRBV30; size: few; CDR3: CAWSVSTEAFF
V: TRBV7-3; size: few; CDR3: CASSAQGAGSNEQFF
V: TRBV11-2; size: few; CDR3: CASIFRGTGTCYGYTF
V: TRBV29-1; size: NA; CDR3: CSVNWNTEAFF
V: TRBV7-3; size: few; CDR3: CASSIDSSGGELFF
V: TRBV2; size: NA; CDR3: CASSETGLGQPQHF
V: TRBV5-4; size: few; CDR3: CASRGAGPQETQYF
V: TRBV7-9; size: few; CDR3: CASSPRVGRDEQFF
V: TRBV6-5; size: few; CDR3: CASKGGDQETQYF
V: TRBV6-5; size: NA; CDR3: CASSNHGQANTEAFF
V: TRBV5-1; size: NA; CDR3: CARETGRELGGYTF
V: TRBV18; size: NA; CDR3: CASSPRTGVTEKLFF
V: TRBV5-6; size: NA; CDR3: CASSVRRGTEAFF
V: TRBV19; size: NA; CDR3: CASRPSGDRYFYGYTF